One T cell receptor beta chain is described in this entry. The target of this receptor is not known. Base-call qualities are not available, and no considerably larger clone is one nucleotide away. The sample originates from a study of breast tumors, draining lymph nodes, adjacent tissues (dated by TCRdb to 2016 to 2018). As for the study more broadly: Breast cancer patients provided tumor, adjacent nontumor tissue and axillary lymph nodes, and the study compared the TCR beta repertoires across these three sources. In human breast cancer, the study set out to assess how tumor, surrounding tissue and draining lymph node repertoires relate to one another and whether T cells might be exchanged between them. What the work shows at the level of the full study, not this receptor alone: Tumor T-cell repertoires showed less diversity than lymph node repertoires and more diversity than nontumor tissue repertoires, and tumor T-cell repertoires showed preferential V and J gene usage. In luminal-like breast cancer, tumor and nontumor tissue repertoires resembled each other significantly more than in basal-like breast cancer. The conclusion that tumor T cells originate in lymph nodes was presented as consistent with a hypothesis rather than as directly demonstrated. The data were considered consistent with most tumor T cells being derived from the lymph node and subsequently expanding within tumor tissue.

This sample was sequenced with an Illumina HiSeq 2000. Multiplex PCR amplification was used to generate the TCR beta chain libraries. High-throughput sequencing was used to analyze the amplified TCR beta chain products. The public reads were quality trimmed at Q25 with fastp and then assembled into clones with MiXCR by TCRdb, keeping productive beta chains. For every CDR3 protein sequence, its rows merge into one entry that carries the most common genes and DNA. The sample table records over 200,000 distinct CDR3 sequences; less than 45% of these occur just once. Clones ranked in the top ten supply over 3.5% of the sample. The lymph node samples were taken from the axillary draining lymph nodes of breast cancer patients. The sequence was collected from a female donor with breast cancer. Some clones in this sample may be carry-over from other donors' samples. Material for sequencing was axillary lymph node tissue.

CDR3 protein: CASSELAGGHSYNEQFF. DNA sequence: TGTGCCAGCAGTGAACTAGCGGGAGGTCACTCCTACAATGAGCAGTTCTTC. This chain joins TRBV2 to TRBJ2-1, with 11 bases aligning to TRBD2. After removal of 2 bases from V and 0 bases from J, the junction retains 3 bases not matched to a gene. CDR1 and CDR2 are drawn from the germline V gene: SNHLY, FYNNEI. Counted from cysteine to phenylalanine, this CDR3 has 17 amino acids. Just CDR3 DNA is preserved here, 51 bases in frame from base 1.